A selection of T cell receptor beta chains follows, all from one sample in a study of CD8+ T cells in alopecia areata. TCRdb's copy holds only in-frame clones and misses some; the assay was immunoSEQ multiplex PCR. The sample contains 150,000 to 200,000 clones, around 60% of which appear only once. Source: CD8+ T cells sorted from blood, taken at week 24, from a patient treated with tofacitinib. The receptors were gathered from a human donor with alopecia areata. CDR3s include the opening cysteine and the closing phenylalanine or tryptophan. D genes are given only for firm matches. Clone size is given for some rows only: seen once, a few or many times, or a class if the clone is expanded.

clone_size,d_call,j_call,v_call,cdr3_nt,cdr3_aa
once,NA,TRBJ1-2,TRBV7-9,TGTGCCAGCAGCTTAGTTCCGGGGGTATGGGGCTACACCTTC,CASSLVPGVWGYTF
NA,NA,TRBJ2-5,TRBV27,TGTGCCAGCAGCCCCCAGGCGGCGAGCGAGACCCAGTACTTC,CASSPQAASETQYF
NA,TRBD1,TRBJ1-1,TRBV27,TGTGCCACAGGGGGCTTGAACACTGAAGCTTTCTTT,CATGGLNTEAFF
few,NA,TRBJ1-1,TRBV27,TGTGCCAGCAGTTTATCAGAGAACACTGAAGCTTTCTTT,CASSLSENTEAFF
NA,TRBD2,TRBJ2-3,TRBV2,TGTGCCAGCGATGCGGGACTAGCGGGGCGTCTAACTAGCACAGATACGCAGTATTTT,CASDAGLAGRLTSTDTQYF
NA,NA,TRBJ1-1,TRBV6-5,TGTGCCAGCAGTTACTCGGGGACGAACACTGAAGCTTTCTTT,CASSYSGTNTEAFF
NA,NA,TRBJ1-1,TRBV23-1,TGCGCCAGCAGTCAATTCACAGCAAAAACGGGAGCTTTCTTT,CASSQFTAKTGAFF
NA,NA,TRBJ2-1,TRBV4-2,TGTGCCAGCAGCCAAGATGTGCCGGGGAGCTCCTACAATGAGCAGTTCTTC,CASSQDVPGSSYNEQFF
NA,TRBD1,TRBJ1-1,TRBV10-2,TGCGCCAGCAGTGAGCCGCGACAGGGGGCGAATGAAGCTTTCTTT,CASSEPRQGANEAFF
NA,TRBD1,TRBJ1-2,TRBV29-1,TGCAGCGTTGAGAAACAGGGGGACTACACCTTC,CSVEKQGDYTF
NA,NA,TRBJ1-2,TRBV7-9,TGTGCCAGCAGCTCCCGGGAAGGGCTGCCTACCTATGGCTACACCTTC,CASSSREGLPTYGYTF
few,NA,TRBJ2-5,TRBV20-1,TGCAGTGCTAGCTACGGAGAGACCCAGTACTTC,CSASYGETQYF
few,TRBD1,TRBJ1-5,TRBV25-1,TGTGCCAGCAGTGATGGACAGGGGCAGCCCCAGCATTTT,CASSDGQGQPQHF
NA,NA,TRBJ1-1,TRBV9,TGTGCCAGCAGCGTATGGGACACTGAAGCTTTCTTT,CASSVWDTEAFF
NA,TRBD2,TRBJ2-3,TRBV27,TGTGCCAGCAGTAATAGCGGGTCCTACACAGATACGCAGTATTTT,CASSNSGSYTDTQYF
NA,NA,TRBJ1-6,TRBV29-1,TGCAGCGTTGTACCAGGGGCTTATAATTCACCCCTCCACTTT,CSVVPGAYNSPLHF
once,TRBD1,TRBJ2-3,TRBV11-2,TGTGCCAGCAGCGAACTAAACAGGGGGCGTACAGATACGCAGTATTTT,CASSELNRGRTDTQYF
NA,NA,TRBJ1-1,TRBV13,TGTGCCAGCAGCTTAGTTGGCGCTGAAGCTTTCTTT,CASSLVGAEAFF
NA,TRBD1,TRBJ2-7,TRBV5-1,TGCGCCAGCAGCTTGGGGACAGGGGGCCCAGAACAGTACTTC,CASSLGTGGPEQYF
NA,NA,TRBJ2-1,TRBV30,TGTGCCTGGAGCGAAGGACAGTACAATGAGCAGTTCTTC,CAWSEGQYNEQFF
NA,NA,TRBJ2-7,TRBV30,TGTGCCTGGAGTGTAGGAGGACCTGAGGAGCAGTACTTC,CAWSVGGPEEQYF
few,TRBD2,TRBJ2-5,TRBV4-1,TGCGCCAGCAGCCAAGTCACTAGCGGGGGCCCGTACCAAGAGACCCAGTACTTC,CASSQVTSGGPYQETQYF